The following is a T cell receptor (beta chain) sequence with its context. Looked up from germline, CDR1 is MNHNY and CDR2 is SVGAGI (reference sequence). This CDR3 is 15 amino acids long. Trimming removed 2 bases from V and 10 bases from J, with 15 bases in between. The sample originates from a study of blood T cell repertoires in COVID-19. TCRdb's table, derived via immunoSEQ multiplex PCR, lists solely in-frame clones and lacks some. The sample holds around 70,000 clones, roughly 85% seen once. The sequence derives from a young man with acute or convalescent COVID-19. The rearrangement uses TRBV6-6 and TRBJ1-6; D is possibly TRBD1 (6 bases). Sequencing was done on a sample of peripheral blood. This chain's CDR3 is CASSYRGSELSPLHF. The CDR3 region has the DNA TGTGCCAGCAGTTACAGGGGGAGTGAGTTATCACCCCTCCACTTT.